The 12 T cell receptor beta chains listed next were all sequenced from one sample in a study of blood T cell repertoires in COVID-19. Data came from immunoSEQ multiplex PCR; TCRdb stores just in-frame clones and leaves some out. The sample lists approximately 300,000 clones; approximately 88% were seen once. Sequenced: peripheral blood. These receptors were collected from a woman in her forties or fifties with active or convalescent COVID-19.

This chain uses TRBV27 with TRBJ1-5, with D uncertain. CDR1 MNHEY and CDR2 SMNVEV come from the germline V gene (reference sequence). Between the trimmed V and J ends, which lost 2 bases and 6 bases, there was a span of 8 bases. The CDR3 extends over 13 amino acids. The CDR3 DNA reads as TGTGCCAGCAGTTTAGCAGGTTTTCAGCCCCAGCATTTT. Its protein product is CASSLAGFQPQHF.

The rearrangement links TRBV25-1 to TRBJ2-3; D not resolved. This CDR3 is 15 amino acids long. Germline CDR1 is MGHDK and CDR2 is SYGVNS. The ends were cut back, 3 bases at V and 2 bases at J, with 12 bases in the middle. DNA of the CDR3: TGTGCCAGCAGTGACTCGCGCGGAGTCACAGATACGCAGTATTTT. Its translation: CASSDSRGVTDTQYF. Full variable domain (rest looked up from reference TRBV25-1 and TRBJ2-3): EADIYQTPRYLVIGTGKKITLECSQTMGHDKMYWYQQDPGMELHLIHYSYGVNSTEKGDLSSESTVSRIRTEHFPLTLESARPSHTSQYLCASSDSRGVTDTQYFGPGTRLTVL.

In nucleotides, the CDR3 is TGCGCCAGCAGCCACAACTCAGGGGGCGAGAACTATGGCTACACCTTC. Its translation: CASSHNSGGENYGYTF. The chain has TRBV4-3 and TRBJ1-2; 8 nucleotides align to TRBD1. CDR3 length equals 16 residues. The V gene's germline CDR1 is LGHNA and CDR2 YSLEER. The J segment lost 2 bases and the V segment lost 3 bases, leaving 8 bases of the junction unmatched.

The V call is TRBV30, the J call TRBJ1-1; no clear D. This CDR3 is built from 12 residues. In germline, CDR1 is GTSNPN, CDR2 SVGIG (reference sequence). V was trimmed by 4 bases and J by 3 bases, leaving 9 bases between them. CDR3: CAWTTHYTEAFF. In DNA, the CDR3 is TGTGCCTGGACTACCCACTACACTGAAGCTTTCTTT.

The genes are TRBV6-5 and TRBJ1-1; D gene unclear. V lost 7 bases, J lost 1 base, and 16 bases lay in between. There are 15 residues in the CDR3. The germline CDR1 and CDR2 sequences are MNHEY and SVGAGI. The CDR3 here is CASNPNWAENTEAFF. The CDR3 DNA reads as TGTGCCAGCAACCCCAATTGGGCAGAGAACACTGAAGCTTTCTTT.

The gene calls are TRBV11-2 and TRBJ2-7; 11 bases align to TRBD1. J gave up 6 bases and V 3 bases, and 4 bases lay outside the gene matches. This CDR3 contains 14 residues. Germline-derived CDR1 and CDR2 are SGHAT and FQNNGV. CDR3 region: CASSFGQGAGEQYF. CDR3 nucleotide sequence: TGTGCCAGCAGCTTTGGACAGGGGGCTGGCGAGCAGTACTTC.

The rearrangement links TRBV30 to TRBJ2-2; 7 nucleotides agree with TRBD1. This CDR3 comprises 15 residues. Trimming removed 3 bases from V and 5 bases from J; junction bases left unmatched: 9. Germline V gene sequence: CDR1 GTSNPN, CDR2 SVGIG (reference sequence). The CDR3, as DNA: TGTGCCTGGAGAGGTGAGGGGGCACCTACCGGGGAGCTGTTTTTT. It is translated as CAWRGEGAPTGELFF.

The V and J genes are TRBV7-9 and TRBJ1-1, with 9 bases matching TRBD1. Germline V gives CDR1 SEHNR, CDR2 FQNEAQ (reference sequence). This CDR3 spans 13 amino acids. Trimming cost V 6 bases and J 7 bases; bases outside gene matches: 6. Here the CDR3 reads CASRGQGLFEAFF. The CDR3 nucleotides are TGTGCCAGCAGGGGACAGGGCCTGTTTGAAGCTTTCTTT.

The chain employs TRBV5-4 and TRBJ2-3; 11 bases map to TRBD2. This CDR3 spans 17 amino acids. Losses at the gene ends were 0 bases for V and 3 bases for J; bases not matched to a gene: 6. Germline values: CDR1 SGHNT, CDR2 YYREEE (reference sequence). CDR3 protein: CASSLELAGVVTDTQYF. The CDR3 coding sequence is TGTGCCAGCAGCTTGGAACTAGCGGGAGTTGTAACAGATACGCAGTATTTT.

This chain links TRBV19 with TRBJ1-2; no firm D call. The CDR3 loop spans 12 amino acids. The V end was cut by 7 bases, the J end by 3 bases, with 9 bases between. CDR1 LNHDA and CDR2 SQIVND come from the germline V gene (reference sequence). The CDR3 region has the DNA TGTGCCAGTAAGGAGGGCTACTATGGCTACACCTTC. Its protein product is CASKEGYYGYTF.

The chain combines TRBV7-2 with TRBJ1-2; D not certain. This CDR3 has 12 amino acids. Germline V CDR1 and CDR2: SGHTA, FQGNSA. V lost 4 bases to trimming and J lost 7 bases, with 10 bases between them. CDR3 sequence reads: CASSSPPGGYTF. The CDR3 DNA is TGTGCCAGCAGCTCCCCCCCGGGTGGCTACACCTTC.

The rearrangement joins TRBV19 to TRBJ1-3; possibly TRBD1 for D (6 bases). Germline CDR1 is LNHDA and CDR2 is SQIVND (reference sequence). There are 13 residues in the CDR3. With 4 bases removed from V and 5 bases from J, the gap between germline ends came to 9 bases. CDR3 DNA: TGTGCCAGTAGTACCGGACAGCGAAACACCATATATTTT. It yields the protein CASSTGQRNTIYF.